The next 10 T cell receptor beta chains were all read from a single sample in a study of shared clonotypes between healthy human individuals. Repertoires were generated with immunoSEQ multiplex PCR, while TCRdb's copy carries only in-frame clones and drops some. Here the sample spans 600,000 or so clones, 95% being singletons. Naive-designated CD8 cells lacked CD45RO, were positively enriched for CCR7, and omitted terminally differentiated effector memory CD45RA+ cells. The sequenced sample consisted of naive CD8+ T cells sorted from blood. These receptors all stem from a woman aged 25 to 39 in good health.

This clone was seen just once. The genes are TRBV4-1 and TRBJ1-1; D is unresolved. The CDR3 is made up of 16 amino acids. Trimming took off 3 bases at V and 4 bases at J, with 18 bases between the two ends. The germline V gene encodes CDR1 MGHRA and CDR2 YSYEKL. This CDR3 is CASSQPVGLLSTEAFF. The CDR3 bases are TGCGCCAGCAGCCAGCCCGTCGGGCTGCTGTCCACTGAAGCTTTCTTT.

The chain has TRBV14 and TRBJ2-3; 8 bases are a match to TRBD2. The CDR3 length is 17 residues. The germline gives CDR1 SGHDN, CDR2 FVKESK. Unmatched junction bases numbered 11, after V lost 4 bases and J lost 2 bases. As DNA, the CDR3 is TGTGCCAGCAGCCGGATCCTCGGGAGGGCCGTCACAGATACGCAGTATTTT. It specifies CASSRILGRAVTDTQYF. The whole variable domain, remainder taken from reference TRBV14 and TRBJ2-3, is EAGVTQFPSHSVIEKGQTVTLRCDPISGHDNLYWYRRVMGKEIKFLLHFVKESKQDESGMPNNRFLAERTGGTYSTLKVQPAELEDSGVYFCASSRILGRAVTDTQYFGPGTRLTVL.

V usage is TRBV11-2 and J usage is TRBJ2-3; D not certain. Germline CDR1 and CDR2: SGHAT and FQNNGV. CDR3 length: 14 residues. Deletions cut 4 bases from V and 5 bases from J, with 13 bases between. CDR3 nucleotide sequence: TGTGCCAGCAGCTCCCCCATCGGTGTAGATACGCAGTATTTT. Its protein product is CASSSPIGVDTQYF.

This clone has a single count. The chain uses TRBV6-1 and TRBJ1-5; possibly TRBD1 for D (6 bases). Germline-derived CDR1 and CDR2 are MNHNS and SASEGT. This CDR3 is built from 15 residues. V lost 6 bases, J lost 4 bases, and 16 bases lay in between. The CDR3 spells CASSETRGLNQPQHF. In DNA form, the CDR3 reads TGTGCCAGCAGCGAGACCAGGGGTTTGAATCAGCCCCAGCATTTT.

The rearrangement uses TRBV27 and TRBJ2-2; D is perhaps TRBD1 (5 bases). The CDR3 spans 15 residues. Germline V gene data show CDR1 as MNHEY and CDR2 as SMNVEV (reference sequence). Trimming took off 5 bases at V and 5 bases at J, with 15 bases between the two ends. This CDR3 reads CASSITPQGTGELFF. As DNA, the CDR3 is TGTGCCAGCAGTATAACCCCGCAGGGAACCGGGGAGCTGTTTTTT.

For the CDR3, the DNA is TGCGCCAGCAGTCTCGGACTAGCTTCGAAGCAGTTCTTC. Translating it yields CASSLGLASKQFF. The J gene is TRBJ2-1, the V gene TRBV4-1; 8 bases are a match to TRBD2. J lost 11 bases, V lost 6 bases, and 9 bases had no gene match. Germline-derived CDR1 and CDR2 are MGHRA and YSYEKL. This CDR3 has 13 amino acids.

The chain has TRBV9 and TRBJ1-2, with a possible D match to TRBD1 (6 bases). From germline, CDR1 is SGDLS and CDR2 YYNGEE. The CDR3 is 15 amino acids. V lost 3 bases, J lost 4 bases, and 16 bases lay in between. The CDR3 reads CASSENRAGSYGYTF. CDR3 nucleotides: TGTGCCAGCAGCGAGAACAGGGCGGGGTCCTATGGCTACACCTTC.

The chain uses TRBV6-5 and TRBJ2-1; unclear D gene. The CDR3 spans 15 residues. Trimming removed 0 bases at V and 6 bases at J, with 12 bases between. CDR1 MNHEY and CDR2 SVGAGI come from the germline V gene. The DNA for the CDR3 is TGTGCCAGCAGTTACTCGACCGGGCCTCCCAATGAGCAGTTCTTC. Its translation: CASSYSTGPPNEQFF.

This clone was seen once. The chain is built from TRBV6-5 and TRBJ2-1; D possibly corresponds to TRBD2 (6 bases). Trimming shortened V by 0 bases and J by 9 bases, and 9 bases separated the two germline ends. This CDR3 has 13 residues. Germline loops: CDR1 MNHEY, CDR2 SVGAGI. CDR3 DNA: TGTGCCAGCAGTTACTCGACCGGGAGTGAGCAGTTCTTC. This gives the protein CASSYSTGSEQFF.

The genes are TRBV27 and TRBJ1-5; no reliable D call. Trimming removed 2 bases from V and 4 bases from J, with 12 bases in between. The CDR3 sequence is 15 residues long. Germline CDR1 reads MNHEY; CDR2 reads SMNVEV (reference sequence). In DNA, the CDR3 is TGTGCCAGCAGTTTACGGCTAGGGAGGAATCAGCCCCAGCATTTT. Protein sequence: CASSLRLGRNQPQHF.